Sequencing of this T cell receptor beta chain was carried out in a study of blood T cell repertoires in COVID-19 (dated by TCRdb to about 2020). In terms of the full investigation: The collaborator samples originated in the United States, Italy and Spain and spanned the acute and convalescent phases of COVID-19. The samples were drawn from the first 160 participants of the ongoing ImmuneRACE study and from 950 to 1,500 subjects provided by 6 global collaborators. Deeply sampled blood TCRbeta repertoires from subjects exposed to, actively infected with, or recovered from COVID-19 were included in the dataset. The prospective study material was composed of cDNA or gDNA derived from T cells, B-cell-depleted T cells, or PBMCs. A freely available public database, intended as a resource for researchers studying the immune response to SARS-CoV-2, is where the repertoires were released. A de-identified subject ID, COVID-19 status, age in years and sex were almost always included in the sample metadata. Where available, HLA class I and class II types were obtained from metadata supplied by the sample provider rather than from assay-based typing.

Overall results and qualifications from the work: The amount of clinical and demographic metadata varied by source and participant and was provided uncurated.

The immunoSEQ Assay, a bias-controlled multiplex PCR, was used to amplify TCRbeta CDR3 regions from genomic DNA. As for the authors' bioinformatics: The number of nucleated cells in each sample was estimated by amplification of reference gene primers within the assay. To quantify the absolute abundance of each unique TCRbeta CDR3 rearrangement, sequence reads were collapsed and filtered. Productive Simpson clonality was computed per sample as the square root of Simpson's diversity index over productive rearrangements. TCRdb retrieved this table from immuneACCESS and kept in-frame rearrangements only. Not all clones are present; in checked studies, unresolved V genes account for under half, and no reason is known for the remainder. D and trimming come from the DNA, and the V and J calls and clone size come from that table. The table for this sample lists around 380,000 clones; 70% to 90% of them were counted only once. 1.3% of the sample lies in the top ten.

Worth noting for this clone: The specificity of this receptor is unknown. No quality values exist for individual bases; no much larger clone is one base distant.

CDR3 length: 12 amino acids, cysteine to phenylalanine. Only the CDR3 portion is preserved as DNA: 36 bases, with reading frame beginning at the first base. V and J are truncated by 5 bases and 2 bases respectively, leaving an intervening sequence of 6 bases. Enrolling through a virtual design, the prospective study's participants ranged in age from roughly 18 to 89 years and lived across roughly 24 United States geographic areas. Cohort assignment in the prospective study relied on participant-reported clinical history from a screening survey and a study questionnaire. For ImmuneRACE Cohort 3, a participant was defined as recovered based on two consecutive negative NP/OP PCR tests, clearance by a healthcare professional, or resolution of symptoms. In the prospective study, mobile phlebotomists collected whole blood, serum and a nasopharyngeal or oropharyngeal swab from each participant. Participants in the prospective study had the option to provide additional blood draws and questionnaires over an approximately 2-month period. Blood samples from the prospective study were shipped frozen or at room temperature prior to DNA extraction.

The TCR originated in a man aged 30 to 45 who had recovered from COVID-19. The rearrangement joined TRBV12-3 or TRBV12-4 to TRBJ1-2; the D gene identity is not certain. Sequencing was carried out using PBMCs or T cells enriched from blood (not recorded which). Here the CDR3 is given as CASSRRNYGYTF. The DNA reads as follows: TGTGCCAGCAGTAGGCGGAACTATGGCTACACCTTC.